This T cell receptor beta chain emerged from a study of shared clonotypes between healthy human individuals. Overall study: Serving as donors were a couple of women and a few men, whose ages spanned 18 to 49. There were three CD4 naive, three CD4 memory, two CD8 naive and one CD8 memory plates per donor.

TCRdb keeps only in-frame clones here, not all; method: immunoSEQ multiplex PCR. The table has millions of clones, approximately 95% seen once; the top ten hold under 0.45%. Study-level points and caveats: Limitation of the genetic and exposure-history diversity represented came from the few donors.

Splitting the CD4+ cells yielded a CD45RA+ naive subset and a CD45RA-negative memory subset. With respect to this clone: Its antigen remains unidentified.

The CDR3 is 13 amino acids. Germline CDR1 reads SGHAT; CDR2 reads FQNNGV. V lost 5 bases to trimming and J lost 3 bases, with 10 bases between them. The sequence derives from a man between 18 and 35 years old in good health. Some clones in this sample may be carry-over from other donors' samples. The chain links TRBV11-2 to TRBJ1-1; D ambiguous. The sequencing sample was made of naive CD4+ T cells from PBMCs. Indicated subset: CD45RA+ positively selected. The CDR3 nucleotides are TGTGCCAGCAGCACCCGACACGACACTGAAGCTTTCTTT. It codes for CASSTRHDTEAFF.